A selection of T cell receptor beta chains follows, all from one sample in a study of blood T cell repertoires in COVID-19. This table comes from immunoSEQ multiplex PCR, and its TCRdb copy is limited to in-frame clones, with some not included. Found here are about 140,000 clones, about 86% of them singletons; the top ten hold under 9.5%. The specimen sequenced was peripheral blood. The origin of the receptors is a human donor in a cohort sampled during active COVID-19. Each CDR3 is given with its conserved first and last residue. The D gene is left open where the match is weak. Not every row has a clone size; where given, it reads once, few, many or a size class.

V gene	clone size	D gene	J gene	CDR3 protein	CDR3 DNA
TRBV7-2	NA	TRBD2	TRBJ2-5	CASSLVISGGTTETQYF	TGTGCCAGCAGCTTAGTGATTAGCGGGGGGACTACAGAGACCCAGTACTTC
TRBV6-5	NA	NA	TRBJ1-2	CASSYLGPDYGYTF	TGTGCCAGCAGTTACCTCGGTCCTGACTATGGCTACACCTTC
TRBV5-1	NA	NA	TRBJ1-1	CASSDIPPNRQGGTEAFF	TGCGCCAGCAGCGATATTCCCCCCAATCGGCAGGGAGGGACTGAAGCTTTCTTT
TRBV7-2	NA	NA	TRBJ1-5	CASSLARFGSNQPQHF	TGTGCCAGCAGCTTAGCGCGGTTTGGTAGCAATCAGCCCCAGCATTTT
TRBV4-1	NA	TRBD2	TRBJ2-3	CASSQVPGGGTDTQYF	TGCGCCAGCAGCCAAGTCCCCGGGGGGGGCACAGATACGCAGTATTTT
TRBV5-1	NA	NA	TRBJ1-1	CASSLDIIAGNTEAFF	TGCGCCAGCAGCTTGGATATCATCGCAGGGAACACTGAAGCTTTCTTT
TRBV4-1	NA	TRBD1	TRBJ1-2	CASSQTSGQVLYGYTF	TGCGCCAGCAGCCAAACTTCGGGACAGGTTCTCTATGGCTACACCTTC
TRBV6-1	once	TRBD1	TRBJ2-7	CASSEEGQSYSYEQYF	TGTGCCAGCAGTGAAGAGGGACAGTCCTACTCCTACGAGCAGTACTTC
TRBV5-1	NA	NA	TRBJ1-1	CASSLWGTGDNTEAFF	TGCGCCAGCAGCTTGTGGGGGACGGGGGACAACACTGAAGCTTTCTTT
TRBV6-4	NA	NA	TRBJ2-2	CASSPIGSRRTGELFF	TGTGCCAGCAGTCCCATCGGGAGTCGGCGGACCGGGGAGCTGTTTTTT
TRBV6-5	NA	NA	TRBJ2-7	CASSTSRGGSQEQYF	TGTGCCAGCAGTACCTCCCGTGGCGGCAGCCAGGAGCAGTACTTC
TRBV11-2	NA	NA	TRBJ2-6	CASSLTGSSGANVLTF	TGTGCCAGCAGCTTAACCGGGTCCTCTGGGGCCAACGTCCTGACTTTC
TRBV12-5	NA	TRBD2	TRBJ2-5	CASGLGLAGGQETQYF	TGTGCTAGTGGTTTGGGATTAGCGGGGGGACAAGAGACCCAGTACTTC
TRBV3-1/TRBV3-2	NA	NA	TRBJ1-2	CASSQDTYSYNYGYTF	TGTGCCAGCAGCCAAGACACCTACTCTTATAACTATGGCTACACCTTC
TRBV18	NA	NA	TRBJ1-1	CASSRNSGDYTEAFF	TGTGCCAGCTCACGAAACTCAGGGGATTACACTGAAGCTTTCTTT
TRBV7-2	NA	NA	TRBJ2-1	CASSLEILRGQGGNEQFF	TGTGCCAGCAGCTTAGAAATACTCAGGGGACAAGGTGGTAATGAGCAGTTCTTC
TRBV25-1	NA	TRBD1	TRBJ2-4	CASSGTGTGVAKNIQYF	TGTGCCAGCAGTGGGACCGGGACAGGGGTTGCCAAAAACATTCAGTACTTC
TRBV5-4	NA	NA	TRBJ1-1	CASSPRGGDTEAFF	TGTGCCAGCAGCCCTAGGGGGGGTGACACTGAAGCTTTCTTT
TRBV23-1	few	NA	TRBJ1-5	CASSLRTDQPQHF	TGCGCCAGCAGCCTACGGACAGATCAGCCCCAGCATTTT
TRBV18	NA	NA	TRBJ1-4	CASSPPQDMGEKLFF	TGTGCCAGCTCACCACCGCAGGATATGGGTGAAAAACTGTTTTTT
TRBV19	many	NA	TRBJ2-6	CASGPESSGANVLTF	TGTGCCAGTGGCCCCGAAAGCTCTGGGGCCAACGTCCTGACTTTC
TRBV2	NA	TRBD1	TRBJ1-2	CASIEQGVHGYTF	TGTGCCAGCATCGAACAGGGGGTCCATGGCTACACCTTC
TRBV27	NA	NA	TRBJ2-3	CASSPIKGRQGLADTQYF	TGTGCCAGCAGCCCAATCAAGGGCCGACAGGGACTGGCAGATACGCAGTATTTT
TRBV27	NA	TRBD1	TRBJ2-7	CASSLRADRGHEQYF	TGTGCCAGCAGTTTACGTGCGGACAGGGGGCACGAGCAGTACTTC
TRBV29-1	NA	NA	TRBJ1-2	CSVVGGRVSSGYTF	TGCAGCGTTGTGGGGGGGCGCGTATCGTCTGGCTACACCTTC
TRBV6-1	NA	NA	TRBJ1-1	CASSEQGLNTEAFF	TGTGCCAGCAGTGAGCAGGGCCTGAACACTGAAGCTTTCTTT
TRBV19	NA	NA	TRBJ2-5	CASSSLPAGGQKTQYF	TGTGCCAGTAGCTCCCTCCCAGCTGGGGGCCAGAAGACCCAGTACTTC
TRBV19	NA	NA	TRBJ2-3	CASSNSPRTDTQYF	TGTGCCAGTAGTAACTCCCCCCGGACAGATACGCAGTATTTT
TRBV5-1	NA	NA	TRBJ1-6	CASSVKGMDSPLHF	TGCGCCAGCAGCGTTAAGGGGATGGATTCACCCCTCCACTTT
TRBV27	NA	NA	TRBJ1-5	CASSFLGDQPQHF	TGTGCCAGCAGTTTTTTAGGGGATCAGCCCCAGCATTTT
TRBV18	NA	TRBD1	TRBJ1-3	CASSQTGDGNTIYF	TGTGCCAGCTCACAGACAGGGGATGGAAACACCATATATTTT
TRBV19	NA	TRBD2	TRBJ2-2	CASSLLAGTGELFF	TGTGCCAGTAGTCTTCTAGCGGGCACCGGGGAGCTGTTTTTT
TRBV29-1	NA	NA	TRBJ1-4	CSVEDLVQDGEKLFF	TGCAGCGTTGAAGATCTTGTCCAGGATGGCGAAAAACTGTTTTTT
TRBV27	once	NA	TRBJ1-1	CASRNQDSLYTEAFF	TGTGCCAGCAGAAACCAAGACAGTCTCTACACTGAAGCTTTCTTT
TRBV6-5	once	TRBD1	TRBJ1-6	CASLGQGNSPLHF	TGTGCCAGCCTGGGACAGGGGAATTCACCCCTCCACTTT
TRBV28	NA	NA	TRBJ2-3	CASGPRGGPIHTQYF	TGTGCCAGCGGGCCCCGCGGGGGCCCAATCCATACGCAGTATTTT
TRBV9	NA	TRBD1	TRBJ2-7	CASSVGDRVKSYEQYF	TGTGCCAGCAGCGTTGGAGACAGGGTGAAATCCTACGAGCAGTACTTC